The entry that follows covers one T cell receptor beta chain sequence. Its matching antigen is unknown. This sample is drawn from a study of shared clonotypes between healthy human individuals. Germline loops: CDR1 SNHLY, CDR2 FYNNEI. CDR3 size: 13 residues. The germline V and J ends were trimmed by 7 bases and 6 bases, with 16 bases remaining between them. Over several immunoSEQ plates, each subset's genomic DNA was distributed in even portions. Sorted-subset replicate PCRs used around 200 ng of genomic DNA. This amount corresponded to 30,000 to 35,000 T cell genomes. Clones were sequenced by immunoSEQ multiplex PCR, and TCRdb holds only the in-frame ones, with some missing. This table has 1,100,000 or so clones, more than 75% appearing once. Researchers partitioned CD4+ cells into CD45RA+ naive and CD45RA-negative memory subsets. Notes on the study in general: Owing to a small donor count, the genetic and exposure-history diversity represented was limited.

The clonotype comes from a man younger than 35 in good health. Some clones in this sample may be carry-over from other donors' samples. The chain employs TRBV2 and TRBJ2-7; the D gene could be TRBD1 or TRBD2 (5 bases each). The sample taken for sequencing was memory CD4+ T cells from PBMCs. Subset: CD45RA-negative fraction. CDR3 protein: CASMTGPSSEQYF. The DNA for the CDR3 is TGTGCCAGCATGACGGGACCCAGTTCCGAGCAGTACTTC. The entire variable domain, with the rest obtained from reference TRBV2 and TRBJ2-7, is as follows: EPEVTQTPSHQVTQMGQEVILRCVPISNHLYFYWYRQILGQKVEFLVSFYNNEISEKSEIFDDQFSVERPDGSNFTLKIRSTKLEDSAMYFCASMTGPSSEQYFGPGTRLTVT.